This TCR beta chain is from a study of blood T cell dynamics during melanoma immunotherapy. General study findings and limits: PBMC repertoires of eventual disease-control patients split at W3 into clonality or diversity gains.

A note on this clone: Its matching antigen is unknown.

Clones were read by immunoSEQ multiplex PCR, and TCRdb kept only the in-frame ones, dropping some. The sample records roughly 30,000 clones, around four fifths being singletons. The time point is: week 3, after first cycle of checkpoint inhibitor. Apart from a couple of fast progressors, RECIST 1.1 response was judged 12 weeks post-infusion. Patients with prior systemic cancer treatment, concomitant immunosuppressants, or other active malignancies were excluded. This TCR was sampled from a human donor with melanoma. The sample was blood, taken from a patient treated with checkpoint blockade.

CDR3 region: CASSLTTALNEKLFF. The CDR3 DNA reads TGTGCCAGCAGCTTAACCACGGCCTTAAATGAAAAACTGTTTTTT. This rearrangement joins TRBV7-9 to TRBJ1-4; no clear D gene. The CDR3 loop spans 15 amino acids. Trimming removed 2 bases from V and 5 bases from J, with 12 bases in between. CDR1 and CDR2 (germline): SEHNR, FQNEAQ (reference sequence).